The 22 T cell receptor beta chains listed next were all sequenced from one sample in a study of regulatory T cells in long-lasting Graves disease. The time point was: persistent/refractory GD, antithyroid drugs over 5 years with positive TRAb. Extracted PBMC RNA gave rise to the TCR library. Investigators prepared the TCR beta libraries by applying iRepertoire HTBI primers and Arm-PCR of CDR3 regions. TCRdb redid the calling of the multiplex PCR reads with MiXCR, one entry per CDR3 protein. Here the sample spans a few hundred thousand distinct CDR3 sequences, around 22% being singletons. The sample consisted of peripheral blood mononuclear cells (PBMCs), taken when the disease was refractory, from a patient treated with antithyroid drugs. Receptors originate from a female donor with Graves disease.

This rearrangement joins TRBV7-9 to TRBJ2-2, with 8 bases lining up with TRBD1. This CDR3 region has 15 residues. V was clipped by 6 bases and J by 6 bases; unmatched bases: 9. The germline gives CDR1 SEHNR, CDR2 FQNEAQ (reference sequence). DNA of the CDR3: TGTGCCAGCAGACCGAAGACAGGGGTCCCCGGGGAGCTGTTTTTT. This gives the protein CASRPKTGVPGELFF.

The genes are TRBV10-3 and TRBJ1-5; TRBD1 is a possible D gene (6 bases). The length of the CDR3 is 15 residues. V was trimmed by 6 bases and J by 3 bases, leaving 15 bases between them. The V gene's germline CDR1 is ENHRY and CDR2 SYGVKD. The CDR3 loop is CAIRSGTTDNQPQHF. For the CDR3, the DNA is TGTGCCATCAGGAGCGGGACAACCGACAATCAGCCCCAGCATTTT.

This clonotype was recorded many times. The genes are TRBV20-1 and TRBJ2-2, with 10 bases that match TRBD2. Germline V gives CDR1 DFQATT, CDR2 SNEGSKA (reference sequence). J was trimmed by 6 bases and V by 5 bases; bases with no gene match: 9. This CDR3 is built from 15 residues. The CDR3 reads CSAYPSGRGAGELFF. The DNA for the CDR3 is TGCAGTGCTTACCCCAGCGGGAGGGGCGCCGGGGAGCTGTTTTTT.

This clonotype was observed a few times. The V gene is TRBV7-9, the J gene TRBJ2-7, with a possible D match to TRBD1 (6 bases). V was pared by 5 bases and J by 6 bases, with 20 bases between. CDR1 is SEHNR, CDR2 FQNEAQ, per germline (reference sequence). The CDR3 has 15 amino acids. CDR3 region: CASSHPQGKSGEQYF. CDR3 sequence (DNA): TGTGCCAGCAGCCACCCCCAGGGGAAATCGGGCGAGCAGTACTTC.

This clonotype came up a few times. The gene calls are TRBV12-3 or TRBV12-4 and TRBJ2-1; TRBD2 aligns across 13 bases. V lost 5 bases and J lost 7; bases outside the gene matches: 8. CDR3 length: 16 residues. CDR3 residues: CASSADPGLAGNEQFF. In nucleotides, the CDR3 is TGTGCCAGCAGTGCAGACCCGGGACTAGCGGGAAATGAGCAGTTCTTC.

This clonotype occurred a few times. The chain uses TRBV7-3 and TRBJ2-1, with 10 nucleotides matching TRBD2. The CDR3 contains 16 residues. With V trimmed by 5 bases and J by 2 bases, 6 bases remained unmatched. Germline V gives CDR1 SGHTA, CDR2 FQGTGA. The CDR3 DNA reads as TGTGCCAGCAGCCCACTAAGCGGGAGGGCCTACAATGAGCAGTTCTTC. Residues: CASSPLSGRAYNEQFF.

A few counts support this clonotype. The chain links TRBV5-1 to TRBJ1-2; 9 positions agree with TRBD1. V gave up 4 bases and J gave up 5 bases; unmatched junction bases: 6. The length of the CDR3 is 14 residues. CDR1 and CDR2 (germline): SGHRS, YFSETQ. The CDR3 DNA is TGCGCCAGCAGCGACCAGGGACAGGGATATGGCTACACCTTC. This translates into CASSDQGQGYGYTF. The full variable domain, its missing parts supplied by reference TRBV5-1 and TRBJ1-2, is KAGVTQTPRYLIKTRGQQVTLSCSPISGHRSVSWYQQTPGQGLQFLFEYFSETQRNKGNFPGRFSGRQFSNSRSEMNVSTLELGDSALYLCASSDQGQGYGYTFGSGTRLTVV.

This clonotype was seen a handful of times. The rearrangement uses TRBV18 and TRBJ1-2; TRBD1 agrees at 7 bases. The CDR3 spans 14 residues. In germline, CDR1 is KGHSH, CDR2 LQKENI. V trimming: 4 bases; J trimming: 8 bases; junction bases outside the gene matches: 10. The CDR3 region is CASSLGQDGKGYTF. The CDR3 region has the DNA TGTGCCAGCTCACTCGGACAGGACGGCAAAGGCTACACCTTC.

V is TRBV18 and J is TRBJ2-5; no clear D gene. The CDR3 is 12 residues long. Trimming removed 3 bases at V and 5 bases at J, with 7 bases between. Germline CDR1 and CDR2: KGHSH and LQKENI. The CDR3 here is CASSPDVETQYF. In DNA form, the CDR3 reads TGTGCCAGCTCACCGGACGTGGAGACCCAGTACTTC.

The rearrangement links TRBV6-5 to TRBJ2-1; no firm D call. V gave up 4 bases and J gave up 7 bases, with 8 bases separating them. The germline gives CDR1 MNHEY, CDR2 SVGAGI. The CDR3 consists of 12 residues. Here the CDR3 DNA reads TGTGCCAGCAGTTTGTGGGAAAATGAGCAGTTCTTC. This sequence encodes CASSLWENEQFF.

The chain uses TRBV15 and TRBJ2-2; 9 nucleotides match TRBD1. The CDR3 is made up of 15 amino acids. The V and J ends lost 3 bases and 7 bases, in that order; junction bases with no gene match: 6. The germline gives CDR1 LNHNV, CDR2 YYDKDF (reference sequence). CDR3 bases: TGTGCCACCAGCAGGGAACAGGGGGCGGTCGGGGAGCTGTTTTTT. Its protein product is CATSREQGAVGELFF.

The V call is TRBV29-1, the J call TRBJ2-1; tentatively, D is TRBD2 (6 bases). The CDR3 has 13 amino acids. Germline V lookup: CDR1 SQVTM, CDR2 ANQGSEA. V was trimmed by 4 bases and J by 2 bases, leaving 9 bases between them. The CDR3 is CSVGGVPYNEQFF. CDR3 bases: TGCAGCGTTGGGGGGGTGCCCTACAATGAGCAGTTCTTC.

The V and J genes are TRBV6-2 or TRBV6-3 and TRBJ2-3; 7 bases are a match to TRBD2. Germline assignment: CDR1 MNHEY and CDR2 SVGEGT. V gave up 5 bases and J gave up 0 bases; unmatched junction bases: 5. The CDR3 spans 15 residues. The CDR3 sequence: CASSEVSGSTDTQYF. The CDR3 coding sequence is TGTGCCAGCAGTGAAGTTAGCGGGAGCACAGATACGCAGTATTTT.

As concerns this clonotype: This could be a read error, since a much larger clone is one nucleotide away. The chain is built from TRBV6-2 or TRBV6-3 and TRBJ2-5; 10 bases agree with TRBD2. CDR3 length: 17 amino acids. Germline V gene data show CDR1 as MNHEY and CDR2 as SVGEGT. V lost 7 bases, J lost 4 bases, and 15 bases stayed unmatched. CDR3 in amino acids: CASTRRASGSRGETQYF. Written as DNA, the CDR3 is TGTGCCAGCACAAGACGGGCTAGCGGGAGTAGGGGAGAGACCCAGTACTTC.

V and J are TRBV9 and TRBJ2-7, with a possible D match to TRBD1 (7 bases). V was shortened by 3 bases and J by 2 bases, with 12 bases between the two germline ends. The CDR3 extends over 14 amino acids. The germline V gene encodes CDR1 SGDLS and CDR2 YYNGEE. CDR3 in amino acids: CASSGGGGAYEQYF. The CDR3 DNA is TGTGCCAGCAGCGGTGGAGGGGGCGCCTACGAGCAGTACTTC.

The chain combines TRBV5-1 with TRBJ1-1; the match to TRBD1 covers 8 bases. V dropped 2 bases and J dropped 9; count of bases not matched to a gene: 6. This CDR3 is 13 amino acids long. Germline V lookup: CDR1 SGHRS, CDR2 YFSETQ. CDR3 DNA sequence: TGCGCCAGCAGCTTCTTACAGGGGGAGAAAGCTTTCTTT. As protein: CASSFLQGEKAFF.

V usage is TRBV27 and J usage is TRBJ1-6, with 8 bases aligning to TRBD1. The CDR3 spans 15 residues. Germline V lookup: CDR1 MNHEY, CDR2 SMNVEV (reference sequence). Trimming cost V 6 bases and J 3 bases; bases outside gene matches: 4. The chain's CDR3 is CASSRQGNYNSPLHF. CDR3 nucleotide sequence: TGTGCCAGCAGCCGACAGGGGAACTATAATTCACCCCTCCACTTT.

This clonotype was seen a few times. The J gene is TRBJ1-5, the V gene TRBV20-1, with D hard to call. The CDR3 runs 14 residues. V dropped 4 bases and J dropped 7 bases, with 17 bases sitting between them. Germline V gene sequence: CDR1 DFQATT, CDR2 SNEGSKA (reference sequence). As DNA, the CDR3 is TGCAGTGCTACCCCGCGAGGGAGCAGGCAGCCCCAGCATTTT. Its translation: CSATPRGSRQPQHF.

The J gene is TRBJ2-1, the V gene TRBV7-9; the D gene is possibly TRBD1 (6 bases). Germline V lookup: CDR1 SEHNR, CDR2 FQNEAQ (reference sequence). The CDR3 runs to 15 residues. Deletions cut 5 bases from V and 4 bases from J, with 15 bases between. The CDR3 region has the DNA TGTGCCAGCAGCCCCCATGGGACAACATACAATGAGCAGTTCTTC. Encoded protein: CASSPHGTTYNEQFF.

About this clonotype: A single base separates this from a much larger clone, so it may be a read error. The chain joins TRBV27 to TRBJ2-5; 7 bases agree with TRBD1. The J call may not be correct, given that the DNA end is closer to TRBJ2-7. Germline CDR1 is MNHEY and CDR2 is SMNVEV (reference sequence). The CDR3 extends over 15 amino acids. Here the CDR3 reads CASSRGTARTYEQYF. The CDR3 DNA follows: TGTGCCAGCAGTCGTGGGACAGCTCGTACCTACGAGCAGTACTTC.

This clonotype was recorded many times. The chain has TRBV30 and TRBJ1-1; D not resolved. V lost 4 bases to trimming and J lost 1 base, with 10 bases between them. This CDR3 is built from 13 residues. The germline CDR1 and CDR2 sequences are GTSNPN and SVGIG (reference sequence). CDR3 nucleotides: TGTGCCTGGACCCCCGGGGAGAACACTGAAGCTTTCTTT. It codes for CAWTPGENTEAFF.

This clonotype was picked up a small number of times. The gene calls are TRBV7-2 and TRBJ2-3; TRBD2 is a possible D gene (5 bases). V lost 1 base to trimming and J lost 2 bases, with 7 bases between them. CDR3 length equals 14 residues. The V gene's germline CDR1 is SGHTA and CDR2 FQGNSA. In DNA, the CDR3 is TGTGCCAGCAGCTTAGGACTACACACAGATACGCAGTATTTT. Protein sequence: CASSLGLHTDTQYF.